A single sample is the source of the 21 T cell receptor beta chains below, sequenced in a study of T cells in Graves' hyperthyroidism and ophthalmopathy. Amplified TCR beta CDR3 regions derived from RNA transcripts. Researchers ran a first-round RT-PCR on the TCR CDR3 using the HTBI primer set. MiXCR, run by TCRdb on the multiplex PCR reads, gives a single entry per CDR3 protein. The sample holds some 350,000 distinct CDR3 sequences, roughly 25% seen once. What was sequenced was blood. Receptors originate from a man aged 45-65 years with Graves' hyperthyroidism.

The V and J genes are TRBV19 and TRBJ1-4, with TRBD1 identical over 8 bases. The germline V gene has CDR1 LNHDA and CDR2 SQIVND (reference sequence). Unmatched junction bases numbered 4, after V lost 4 bases and J lost 6 bases. The CDR3 sequence is 14 residues long. CDR3 DNA sequence: TGTGCCAGTAGTACCGGACAGGGTTATGAAAAACTGTTTTTT. The encoded protein is CASSTGQGYEKLFF. Full variable domain (rest looked up from reference TRBV19 and TRBJ1-4): DGGITQSPKYLFRKEGQNVTLSCEQNLNHDAMYWYRQDPGQGLRLIYYSQIVNDFQKGDIAEGYSVSREKKESFPLTVTSAQKNPTAFYLCASSTGQGYEKLFFGSGTQLSVL.

This clonotype showed up many times. The chain is built from TRBV30 and TRBJ1-3; no reliable D call. Germline CDR1 is GTSNPN and CDR2 is SVGIG (reference sequence). V was trimmed by 7 bases and J by 3 bases, leaving 7 bases between them. The CDR3 covers 11 residues. The CDR3 spells CASDGGNTIYF. CDR3 nucleotide sequence: TGTGCCTCGGACGGTGGAAACACCATATATTTT.

This chain joins TRBV9 and TRBJ1-1; TRBD1 matches 7 bases. Germline V gives CDR1 SGDLS, CDR2 YYNGEE. This CDR3 contains 13 residues. V was clipped by 3 bases and J by 11 bases; unmatched bases: 10. Here the CDR3 reads CASSEGGGGQAFF. The CDR3 DNA sequence: TGTGCCAGCAGCGAGGGCGGGGGGGGACAGGCTTTCTTT. Full variable domain (remainder filled in from reference TRBV9 and TRBJ1-1): DSGVTQTPKHLITATGQRVTLRCSPRSGDLSVYWYQQSLDQGLQFLIQYYNGEERAKGNILERFSAQQFPDLHSELNLSSLELGDSALYFCASSEGGGGQAFFGQGTRLTVV.

This clonotype turned up a few times. This chain uses TRBV25-1 with TRBJ2-1; 9 bases agree with TRBD2. There are 19 residues in the CDR3. Germline-derived CDR1 and CDR2 are MGHDK and SYGVNS. V dropped 4 bases and J dropped 5; count of bases not matched to a gene: 18. The CDR3 spells CASSGTGELSGRKNNEQFF. The CDR3 nucleotides are TGTGCCAGCAGTGGAACAGGGGAATTAAGCGGGAGGAAGAACAATGAGCAGTTCTTC.

This clonotype occurred a few times. This chain joins TRBV5-1 and TRBJ2-7; D is possibly TRBD2 (5 bases). CDR1 and CDR2 (germline): SGHRS, YFSETQ. This CDR3 contains 15 residues. V was cut by 3 bases and J by 2 bases, with 15 bases left in between. CDR3 nucleotides: TGCGCCAGCAGCTCGACCGAATTTAGCGCCTACGAGCAGTACTTC. Protein sequence: CASSSTEFSAYEQYF.

V is TRBV19 and J is TRBJ1-1; D is unclear. Between the trimmed V and J ends, which lost 6 bases and 3 bases, there was a span of 17 bases. Looked up from germline, CDR1 is LNHDA and CDR2 is SQIVND (reference sequence). The CDR3 is 15 amino acids. The CDR3 spells CASRPPGGVDTEAFF. CDR3 DNA: TGTGCCAGTAGACCCCCGGGCGGGGTAGACACTGAAGCTTTCTTT.

This clonotype came up many times. This chain links TRBV5-1 with TRBJ2-7; no definite D call. The germline CDR1 and CDR2 sequences are SGHRS and YFSETQ. The CDR3 loop spans 14 amino acids. V lost 1 base to trimming and J lost 0 bases, with 8 bases between them. CDR3 region: CASSLSGTSYEQYF. The CDR3 DNA follows: TGCGCCAGCAGCTTGTCCGGCACCTCCTACGAGCAGTACTTC.

The chain recombines TRBV13 with TRBJ2-3; 7 nucleotides line up with TRBD1. The V gene's germline CDR1 is PRHDT and CDR2 FYEKMQ (reference sequence). This CDR3 is built from 17 residues. V trimming: 0 bases; J trimming: 2 bases; junction bases outside the gene matches: 8. DNA of the CDR3: TGTGCCAGCAGCTTAGGAACCGGGACAGTGCCCACAGATACGCAGTATTTT. It is translated as CASSLGTGTVPTDTQYF.

The chain links TRBV15 to TRBJ2-7, with 8 bases matching TRBD1. The V gene end was trimmed by 0 bases and the J gene end by 6 bases; junction bases not matched to a gene: 7. This CDR3 has 15 residues. Germline CDR1 reads LNHNV; CDR2 reads YYDKDF (reference sequence). The CDR3 DNA is TGTGCCACCAGCAGAGATTCGGACAGGGACAGCGAGCAGTACTTC. Protein product: CATSRDSDRDSEQYF.

This clonotype occurred a few times. The CDR3 nucleotides read TGTGCCACCAGTGACTCGACTAGCAGGGTCTACAATGAGCAGTTCTTC. Its translation is CATSDSTSRVYNEQFF. This chain uses TRBV24-1 with TRBJ2-1, with TRBD2 matching over 7 bases. This CDR3 region has 16 residues. Germline loops: CDR1 KGHDR, CDR2 SFDVKD. Trimming took 4 bases from V and 3 from J; bases not matched to a gene: 8.

This clonotype was detected only a few times. The CDR3 loop is CASSLKGIRSTGELFF. DNA of the CDR3: TGTGCCAGCAGTCTTAAGGGGATTCGGAGCACCGGGGAGCTGTTTTTT. The genes are TRBV6-1 and TRBJ2-2, with D perhaps TRBD1 (5 bases). The CDR3 sequence is 16 residues long. With 5 bases removed from V and 4 bases from J, the gap between germline ends came to 17 bases. The germline V gene has CDR1 MNHNS and CDR2 SASEGT.

This clonotype appeared many times. This rearrangement joins TRBV5-1 to TRBJ2-3; D is perhaps TRBD2 (5 bases). The CDR3 sequence is 16 residues long. CDR1 SGHRS and CDR2 YFSETQ come from the germline V gene. Trimming took off 1 base at V and 1 base at J, with 13 bases between the two ends. CDR3 nucleotides: TGCGCCAGCAGCTTGCGAGTCGGTAGCGGCACAGATACGCAGTATTTT. Protein: CASSLRVGSGTDTQYF.

This clonotype occurred a few times. The chain employs TRBV10-3 and TRBJ2-3, with 9 bases aligning to TRBD2. Unmatched junction bases numbered 13, after V lost 10 bases and J lost 2 bases. Germline-derived CDR1 and CDR2 are ENHRY and SYGVKD. This CDR3 has 16 amino acids. CDR3 sequence: CATGTSRIRSTDTQYF. CDR3 sequence (DNA): TGTGCCACCGGGACTAGCCGGATTAGGTCCACAGATACGCAGTATTTT.

The rearrangement joins TRBV12-3 or TRBV12-4 to TRBJ1-6; D is perhaps TRBD1 (5 bases). There are 13 residues in the CDR3. Trimming cost V 5 bases and J 7 bases, with 9 bases left between them. Written as DNA, the CDR3 is TGTGCCAGCAGTGAAAGACAGAATTCACCCCTCCACTTT. Translation: CASSERQNSPLHF.

This sequence joins TRBV7-4 and TRBJ2-1; D may be TRBD1 or TRBD2 (5 bases each). This CDR3 contains 18 residues. Germline V CDR1 and CDR2: SGHVT, SQSDAQ. Trimming removed 5 bases from V and 5 bases from J, with 25 bases in between. CDR3 protein: CASSPLEKKGPYDNEQFF. The CDR3 DNA reads TGTGCCAGCAGCCCCCTCGAAAAGAAGGGACCCTATGACAATGAGCAGTTCTTC.

This chain joins TRBV7-3 and TRBJ1-1, with D possibly matching TRBD1 (5 bases). Germline CDR1 and CDR2: SGHTA and FQGTGA. This CDR3 contains 13 residues. The V gene lost 2 bases and the J gene lost 5 bases, with 9 bases spanning the gap. CDR3 nucleotides: TGTGCCAGCAGCTTAGATCGACAGACTGAAGCTTTCTTT. Its translation: CASSLDRQTEAFF.

In this sample, this clonotype turned up a few times. The V and J genes are TRBV5-8 and TRBJ2-5, with D maybe TRBD2 (6 bases). V lost 2 bases, J lost 7 bases, and 9 bases lay in between. The CDR3 extends over 12 amino acids. The V gene's germline CDR1 is SGHTS and CDR2 YDEGEE. CDR3 DNA sequence: TGTGCCAGCAGCTTATACGGGGGGACCCAGTACTTC. Protein product: CASSLYGGTQYF.

The chain is built from TRBV3-1 and TRBJ1-4, with TRBD1 matching over 8 bases. CDR1 and CDR2 (germline): LGHDT, YNNKEL (reference sequence). There are 15 residues in the CDR3. The J segment lost 7 bases and the V segment lost 4 bases, leaving 8 bases of the junction unmatched. The CDR3 region has the DNA TGTGCCAGCAGCCTTCGACCGGACAGGGTTGAAAAACTGTTTTTT. As protein: CASSLRPDRVEKLFF.

Details on this clonotype: The junction differs from germline at one of its ends, possibly a read error. The V and J genes are TRBV20-1 and TRBJ2-1; D is undetermined. From germline, CDR1 is DFQATT and CDR2 SNEGSKA (reference sequence). The CDR3 totals 14 residues. CDR3 amino acids: CSARAWSSYNDQFF. The CDR3 nucleotides are TGCAGTGCCCGCGCTTGGAGCTCCTACAATGATCAGTTCTTC.

The gene calls are TRBV20-1 and TRBJ2-1, with TRBD2 matching 10 bases. This CDR3 comprises 12 residues. V was pared by 5 bases and J by 6 bases, with 1 base of the junction left unmatched. The V gene's germline CDR1 is DFQATT and CDR2 SNEGSKA (reference sequence). CDR3 bases: TGCAGTGCTCGGACTAGCGGCAATGAGCAGTTCTTC. Translating gives CSARTSGNEQFF.

The V call is TRBV30, the J call TRBJ1-1; 8 bases align to TRBD1. Germline CDR1 reads GTSNPN; CDR2 reads SVGIG (reference sequence). The CDR3 runs 13 residues. The V and J ends lost 7 bases and 0 bases, in that order; junction bases with no gene match: 4. CDR3 DNA: TGTGCCTTACACAGGGGGGTGAACACTGAAGCTTTCTTT. As protein: CALHRGVNTEAFF.